This entry lists 31 T cell receptor beta chains sequenced from one sample in a study of blood T cells in healthy people across ages. With a J-beta primer mix and a sample-barcoded 5' primer, a second PCR ran about 7 to 12 cycles. From the 5' RACE reads, TCRdb called clonotypes with MiXCR, one entry per CDR3 protein. The sample yields some 860,000 distinct CDR3 sequences, about 61% seen once. Sequenced sample: blood. The receptors here all came from a middle-aged man in good health.

The chain employs TRBV9 and TRBJ1-2; TRBD1 aligns across 7 bases. The CDR3 totals 17 residues. The germline V gene encodes CDR1 SGDLS and CDR2 YYNGEE. V lost 4 bases to trimming and J lost 0 bases; unmatched junction nucleotides: 12. The CDR3 is CASSSGGQRVSNYGYTF. The CDR3 bases are TGTGCCAGCAGCTCCGGGGGACAGCGAGTATCTAACTATGGCTACACCTTC.

The chain employs TRBV29-1 and TRBJ2-7, with TRBD1 as a possible D gene (6 bases). V was cut by 5 bases and J by 2 bases, with 16 bases left in between. The CDR3 length is 14 residues. The germline CDR1 and CDR2 sequences are SQVTM and ANQGSEA. The CDR3 DNA is TGCAGCGTTTCCCGGGACAACGGGGCCTACGAGCAGTACTTC. Translating gives CSVSRDNGAYEQYF.

The J gene is TRBJ2-6, the V gene TRBV11-1; possible D gene TRBD1, 6 bases. Deletions cut 6 bases from V and 0 bases from J, with 12 bases between. Germline V gives CDR1 SGHAT, CDR2 FQDESV (reference sequence). The CDR3 extends over 16 amino acids. CDR3 loop: CASSKDRSSGANVLTF. Here the CDR3 DNA reads TGTGCCAGCAGTAAAGACAGGAGCTCTGGGGCCAACGTCCTGACTTTC.

The V gene is TRBV4-2, the J gene TRBJ2-7; 7 nucleotides match TRBD1. J was trimmed by 4 bases and V by 2 bases; bases with no gene match: 8. This CDR3 has 15 amino acids. Germline CDR1 LGHNA, CDR2 YNFKEQ. The CDR3: CASSQTRDSEYEQYF. The CDR3 nucleotides are TGTGCCAGCAGCCAAACTCGGGACAGCGAGTACGAGCAGTACTTC.

As concerns this clonotype: A junction end diverges from the germline sequence, so it may reflect a read error. The chain links TRBV6-1 to TRBJ1-2; TRBD1 is a possible D gene (5 bases). This CDR3 region has 16 residues. The germline gives CDR1 MNHNS, CDR2 SASEGT. CDR3 sequence: CASSEALGRANCGYTF. Written as DNA, the CDR3 is TGTGCCAGCAGTGAAGCGCTGGGCAGGGCTAACTGTGGCTACACCTTC.

This clonotype was counted many times. The chain uses TRBV28 and TRBJ2-3; 9 bases align to TRBD1. The trim removed 5 bases at V and 1 base at J, leaving 1 base unmatched. Germline V gene data show CDR1 as MDHEN and CDR2 as SYDVKM. CDR3 length equals 14 residues. CDR3 sequence (DNA): TGTGCCAGCAGTCGGACAGGGGGCACAGATACGCAGTATTTT. Protein product: CASSRTGGTDTQYF. Filled out from reference TRBV28 and TRBJ2-3, the complete variable domain reads DVKVTQSSRYLVKRTGEKVFLECVQDMDHENMFWYRQDPGLGLRLIYFSYDVKMKEKGDIPEGYSVSREKKERFSLILESASTNQTSMYLCASSRTGGTDTQYFGPGTRLTVL.

The rearrangement uses TRBV5-1 and TRBJ2-1, with TRBD1 matching over 11 bases. Germline CDR1 reads SGHRS; CDR2 reads YFSETQ. The ends lost 4 bases at V and 6 bases at J; junction bases unmatched: 3. The CDR3 is 14 residues long. In DNA form, the CDR3 reads TGCGCCAGCAGCACCGGGACAGGGGGCAATGAGCAGTTCTTC. As protein: CASSTGTGGNEQFF.

The rearrangement uses TRBV2 and TRBJ1-2, with D unclear. CDR3 length: 13 residues. Per germline, CDR1 SNHLY and CDR2 FYNNEI. Trimming stripped 2 bases from V and 6 bases from J, with 10 bases between. The CDR3 loop is CASSEKRIDGYTF. DNA for the CDR3: TGTGCCAGCAGTGAAAAAAGGATAGATGGCTACACCTTC.

This chain uses TRBV6-1 with TRBJ2-5; possible D gene TRBD1, 6 bases. The CDR3 is 12 amino acids. V shed 10 bases and J shed 3 bases, with 12 bases lying between them. In germline, CDR1 is MNHNS, CDR2 SASEGT. The CDR3 sequence is CATSEGEETQYF. The CDR3 DNA follows: TGTGCCACCTCAGAGGGGGAAGAGACCCAGTACTTC.

The rearrangement links TRBV6-6 to TRBJ2-6, with 11 positions matching TRBD1. V lost 7 bases and J lost 2; bases outside the gene matches: 4. Germline CDR1 MNHNY, CDR2 SVGAGI (reference sequence). The CDR3 consists of 16 residues. The CDR3 region is CASTGQGAAGANVLTF. The CDR3 DNA follows: TGTGCCAGCACAGGACAGGGGGCGGCTGGGGCCAACGTCCTGACTTTC.

This clonotype was seen only a few times. The rearrangement links TRBV28 to TRBJ2-1; unclear D gene. Trimming took off 6 bases at V and 3 bases at J, with 9 bases between the two ends. The CDR3 is 13 residues long. Germline CDR1 and CDR2: MDHEN and SYDVKM. The CDR3 region is CASRVGIYNEQFF. CDR3 in DNA: TGTGCCAGCAGGGTGGGTATCTACAATGAGCAGTTCTTC.

The V and J genes are TRBV12-3 or TRBV12-4 and TRBJ1-6; D not certain. V was trimmed by 3 bases and J by 7 bases, leaving 13 bases between them. This CDR3 region has 15 residues. CDR3 coding DNA: TGTGCCAGCAGTTTTTCGCCAGACCGAAATTCACCCCTCCACTTT. Translation gives CASSFSPDRNSPLHF.

This clonotype was counted a few times. CDR3 sequence reads: CASSYSVVTSGSTDTQYF. In DNA form, the CDR3 reads TGTGCCAGCAGTTACAGCGTGGTGACTAGCGGGAGCACAGATACGCAGTATTTT. This rearrangement joins TRBV6-5 to TRBJ2-3, with TRBD2 matching over 10 bases. CDR3 length equals 18 residues. V trimming: 2 bases; J trimming: 0 bases; junction bases outside the gene matches: 8. CDR1 is MNHEY and CDR2 is SVGAGI in the germline V gene.

This clonotype was detected many times. The chain employs TRBV5-1 and TRBJ2-3, with D unresolved. Germline lookup yields CDR1 SGHRS and CDR2 YFSETQ. The CDR3 spans 14 residues. V was cut by 0 bases and J by 6 bases, with 11 bases left in between. The CDR3: CASSLVSQRDTQYF. The CDR3 DNA follows: TGCGCCAGCAGCTTGGTTTCCCAACGGGATACGCAGTATTTT.

V is TRBV12-5 and J is TRBJ2-7; 11 positions match TRBD2. Per the germline V gene, CDR1 is LGHNT and CDR2 is FRNRAP. V gave up 0 bases and J gave up 3 bases; unmatched junction bases: 4. There are 16 residues in the CDR3. The DNA for the CDR3 is TGTGCTAGTGGTTTGGTACTAGCGGGAGTCATCTACGAGCAGTACTTC. This codes for CASGLVLAGVIYEQYF.

Only a few counts were recorded for this clonotype. The chain is built from TRBV7-9 and TRBJ2-7; no clear D gene. Per the germline V gene, CDR1 is SEHNR and CDR2 is FQNEAQ (reference sequence). Trimming shortened V by 4 bases and J by 7 bases, and 11 bases separated the two germline ends. CDR3 size: 12 residues. The CDR3 bases are TGTGCCAGCAGCTCCTTATTGAGGGAGCAGTACTTC. The encoded protein is CASSSLLREQYF. Filled out from reference TRBV7-9 and TRBJ2-7, the complete variable domain reads DTGVSQNPRHKITKRGQNVTFRCDPISEHNRLYWYRQTLGQGPEFLTYFQNEAQLEKSRLLSDRFSAERPKGSFSTLEIQRTEQGDSAMYLCASSSLLREQYFGPGTRLTVT.

V is TRBV7-3 and J is TRBJ2-3, with 7 bases matching TRBD2. V was clipped by 4 bases and J by 0 bases; unmatched bases: 4. The CDR3 extends over 15 amino acids. CDR1 is SGHTA, CDR2 FQGTGA, per germline. In DNA, the CDR3 is TGTGCCAGCAGCTACAGCGGGGAAAGCACAGATACGCAGTATTTT. Encoded protein: CASSYSGESTDTQYF.

This clonotype was detected only a few times. The chain combines TRBV11-2 with TRBJ2-3, with TRBD1 identical over 10 bases. Germline assignment: CDR1 SGHAT and CDR2 FQNNGV. The V and J ends lost 4 bases and 6 bases, in that order; junction bases with no gene match: 4. The CDR3 totals 14 residues. This chain's CDR3 is CASSSRDRGDTQYF. The CDR3 nucleotides are TGTGCCAGCAGCTCTCGGGACAGGGGTGATACGCAGTATTTT.

The rearrangement uses TRBV12-3 or TRBV12-4 and TRBJ2-5; TRBD1 agrees at 7 bases. The CDR3 is 14 residues long. The V and J ends lost 10 bases and 3 bases, in that order; junction bases with no gene match: 11. The CDR3, as DNA: TGTGCCACCAATTCCGGGACAGTAGAAGAGACCCAGTACTTC. Its protein is CATNSGTVEETQYF.

The chain has TRBV4-1 and TRBJ2-1; D not certain. The V gene lost 0 bases and the J gene lost 0 bases, with 6 bases spanning the gap. In germline, CDR1 is MGHRA, CDR2 YSYEKL. This CDR3 is 15 amino acids long. The CDR3 spells CASSQEEVSYNEQFF. In nucleotides, the CDR3 is TGCGCCAGCAGCCAAGAAGAGGTCTCCTACAATGAGCAGTTCTTC.

The chain uses TRBV7-9 and TRBJ2-3; D call uncertain. Germline CDR1 reads SEHNR; CDR2 reads FQNEAQ (reference sequence). Trimming left V 2 bases short and J 2 bases short, with 14 bases between. This CDR3 is built from 16 residues. The CDR3 DNA follows: TGTGCCAGCAGCTTACAAGATTCGCCCAACACAGATACGCAGTATTTT. Translating gives CASSLQDSPNTDTQYF.

The chain uses TRBV14 and TRBJ2-6, with D perhaps TRBD1 (5 bases). This CDR3 is 18 amino acids long. Germline V gene data show CDR1 as SGHDN and CDR2 as FVKESK. V gave up 1 base and J gave up 1 base, with 14 bases separating them. The CDR3 spells CASSQAWGQASGANVLTF. CDR3 nucleotides: TGTGCCAGCAGCCAAGCGTGGGGCCAGGCTTCTGGGGCCAACGTCCTGACTTTC.

The genes are TRBV29-1 and TRBJ1-1, with a tentative D call TRBD1 (5 bases). Trimming took 5 bases from V and 5 from J, leaving 12 bases between them. The CDR3 covers 12 residues. The germline CDR1 and CDR2 sequences are SQVTM and ANQGSEA. The CDR3 DNA follows: TGCAGCGTTTGGTGGGACGGAACTGAAGCTTTCTTT. Translation gives CSVWWDGTEAFF.

About this clonotype itself: A much larger clone sits a single nucleotide away, making a read error possible. This chain connects TRBV12-3 or TRBV12-4 to TRBJ2-5; 7 bases agree with TRBD2. The CDR3 is 14 amino acids. Trimming removed 7 bases from V and 1 base from J; junction bases left unmatched: 6. The DNA for the CDR3 is TGTGCCAGCACGACAGCGGGGCGCCAAGAGACCCAGTACTTC. Its protein is CASTTAGRQETQYF.

The J gene is TRBJ2-7, the V gene TRBV7-2; D not resolved. The CDR3 covers 13 residues. Germline CDR1 reads SGHTA; CDR2 reads FQGNSA. V was pared by 5 bases and J by 4 bases, with 12 bases between. CDR3 in amino acids: CASSEQSAYEQYF. The CDR3 DNA is TGTGCCAGCAGCGAGCAATCCGCGTACGAGCAGTACTTC. Based on the CDR3 plus reference TRBV7-2 and TRBJ2-7, the full variable domain is GAGVSQSPSNKVTEKGKDVELRCDPISGHTALYWYRQSLGQGLEFLIYFQGNSAPDKSGLPSDRFSAERTGGSVSTLTIQRTQQEDSAVYLCASSEQSAYEQYFGPGTRLTVT.

The chain is built from TRBV20-1 and TRBJ1-5; D unresolved. CDR3 length: 14 amino acids. The germline gives CDR1 DFQATT, CDR2 SNEGSKA (reference sequence). V lost 0 bases and J lost 6, with 12 bases in between. The CDR3 reads CSARDEISGQPQHF. The CDR3 DNA sequence: TGCAGTGCTAGAGATGAAATATCGGGTCAGCCCCAGCATTTT.

The chain recombines TRBV24-1 with TRBJ2-4, with D unclear. The length of the CDR3 is 15 residues. The germline gives CDR1 KGHDR, CDR2 SFDVKD. V was cut by 2 bases and J by 0 bases, with 7 bases left in between. The CDR3 bases are TGTGCCACCAGTGATTCCGGTCTAGCCAAAAACATTCAGTACTTC. Translating it yields CATSDSGLAKNIQYF.

This clonotype was counted once. The V call is TRBV29-1, the J call TRBJ1-2, with 9 positions matching TRBD1. The CDR3 runs to 12 residues. Trimming cost V 5 bases and J 7 bases; bases outside gene matches: 5. The germline gives CDR1 SQVTM, CDR2 ANQGSEA. The chain's CDR3 is CSVTGGGGGYTF. The CDR3 DNA reads TGCAGCGTTACAGGGGGCGGAGGTGGCTACACCTTC.

This sequence joins TRBV5-1 and TRBJ1-2; D gene uncertain. Germline V CDR1 and CDR2: SGHRS, YFSETQ. Deletions cut 6 bases from V and 4 bases from J, with 22 bases between. CDR3 size: 16 residues. The CDR3 coding sequence is TGCGCCAGCATCTCGGCCCCAGGTCGTAGAAGCTATGGCTACACCTTC. Encoded protein: CASISAPGRRSYGYTF.

This clonotype was picked up one time. The rearrangement links TRBV6-9 to TRBJ1-4; a possible D gene is TRBD1 (5 bases). The germline V gene has CDR1 MNHGY and CDR2 SVAAGI. The CDR3 sequence is 19 residues long. V lost 10 bases, J lost 3 bases, and 30 bases lay in between. CDR3 sequence (DNA): TGTGCCAAGTTATTAGCATGCGAAGGGCCTGACAGCGCTAATGAAAAACTGTTTTTT. Protein sequence: CAKLLACEGPDSANEKLFF.

V and J are TRBV21-1 and TRBJ2-3; the tabulated D call, TRBD2, remains unverified against the DNA. TRBV21-1 is marked as a pseudogene. The CDR3 extends over 19 amino acids. The CDR3 DNA sequence: TGTGCCAGCCTCTCTGGGCTAGCGGGAGGCAGACTCATAGCAGATACGCAGTATTTT. Translated: CASLSGLAGGRLIADTQYF.